These 24 T cell receptor beta chains share one sample of origin, sequenced in a study of T-cell reconstitution after alpha-beta-depleted transplantation in children. The TCRbeta library incorporated unique molecular identifiers. TCRdb re-derived calls from the PCR reads in MiXCR, one entry per CDR3 protein. Among 450,000 to 600,000 distinct CDR3 sequences, under 12% were seen once, and the ten largest hold 2% to 2.5%. This specimen was PBMCs, taken before TCRalphabeta/CD19-depleted stem cell transplant. These receptors came from a child aged 2 to 15 with inherited bone marrow failure, due to receive a stem cell transplant.

This clonotype showed up just a few times. The chain has TRBV6-2 or TRBV6-3 and TRBJ2-7; possible D gene TRBD1, 5 bases. Trimming cost V 2 bases and J 5 bases, with 16 bases left between them. Germline V gene lookup returns CDR1 MNHEY and CDR2 SVGEGT. The CDR3 runs to 15 residues. The CDR3 nucleotides read TGTGCCAGCAGTTACGCACGGTACAGGACCCACGAGCAGTACTTC. Its translation is CASSYARYRTHEQYF.

The V call is TRBV18, the J call TRBJ1-3; unclear D gene. Germline V gene data show CDR1 as KGHSH and CDR2 as LQKENI. The CDR3 spans 12 residues. The V gene lost 2 bases and the J gene lost 8 bases, with 7 bases spanning the gap. The CDR3 nucleotides read TGTGCCAGCTCACCATCGGTAGACACCATATATTTT. Protein sequence: CASSPSVDTIYF.

This clonotype was seen ten or more times. The chain couples TRBV12-3 or TRBV12-4 to TRBJ2-1; 14 nucleotides line up with TRBD2. The V segment lost 5 bases and the J segment 13 bases; nucleotides outside the gene matches: 10. The CDR3 runs 15 residues. For the CDR3, the DNA is TGTGCCAGCAGTCCTGGGACTAGCGGGAGCGGGCGACAGTTCTTC. This sequence encodes CASSPGTSGSGRQFF.

This clonotype was recorded at least ten times. The CDR3 DNA sequence: TGCAGTGCTGGGGGACCGGGTTCCGGGGAGCTGTTTTTT. It encodes CSAGGPGSGELFF. This rearrangement joins TRBV20-1 to TRBJ2-2; D possibly uses TRBD1 or TRBD2 (5 bases each). Germline values: CDR1 DFQATT, CDR2 SNEGSKA (reference sequence). The V and J ends lost 5 bases and 6 bases respectively, with 13 bases between them. CDR3 length: 13 amino acids.

The rearrangement joins TRBV4-1 to TRBJ2-2; D is undetermined. V shed 3 bases and J shed 4 bases, with 9 bases lying between them. The germline V gene encodes CDR1 MGHRA and CDR2 YSYEKL. CDR3 length equals 14 residues. CDR3 bases: TGCGCCAGCAGCCACGGTGTCGGCACCGGGGAGCTGTTTTTT. This codes for CASSHGVGTGELFF.

This clonotype showed up many times. The chain is built from TRBV30 and TRBJ1-5, with D possibly matching TRBD1 (5 bases). CDR1 and CDR2 (germline): GTSNPN, SVGIG (reference sequence). The CDR3 totals 14 residues. V lost 2 bases and J lost 1, with 9 bases in between. CDR3 sequence reads: CAWSRRQSNQPQHF. The CDR3 bases are TGTGCCTGGAGTCGCCGACAGAGCAATCAGCCCCAGCATTTT. Full variable domain (rest looked up from reference TRBV30 and TRBJ1-5): SQTIHQWPATLVQPVGSPLSLECTVEGTSNPNLYWYRQAAGRGLQLLFYSVGIGQISSEVPQNLSASRPQDRQFILSSKKLLLSDSGFYLCAWSRRQSNQPQHFGDGTRLSIL.

This clonotype was counted between two and nine times. The chain combines TRBV23-1 with TRBJ2-7; 9 bases fit TRBD2. TRBV23-1 is annotated as an ORF whose role is uncertain. The V gene end was trimmed by 2 bases and the J gene end by 5 bases; junction bases not matched to a gene: 10. The CDR3 length is 16 residues. CDR3 sequence (DNA): TGCGCCAGCAGTCAACTCTTAGGACTAGCGAGACACGAGCAGTACTTC. Translation: CASSQLLGLARHEQYF.

This clonotype has a count of ten or more. This chain links TRBV20-1 with TRBJ2-2; D may be TRBD2 (6 bases). The CDR3 runs 13 residues. The germline V gene has CDR1 DFQATT and CDR2 SNEGSKA (reference sequence). V gave up 4 bases and J gave up 4 bases, with 10 bases separating them. The CDR3 sequence is CSATGEGTGELFF. CDR3 coding DNA: TGCAGTGCTACGGGAGAGGGCACCGGGGAGCTGTTTTTT.

This clonotype appeared many times. The chain links TRBV29-1 to TRBJ2-1, with 9 positions matching TRBD2. This CDR3 spans 14 amino acids. V was pared by 6 bases and J by 8 bases, with 11 bases of the junction left unmatched. The germline CDR1 and CDR2 sequences are SQVTM and ANQGSEA. The CDR3 here is CSVNWAGGPHEQFF. CDR3 DNA: TGCAGCGTCAACTGGGCGGGAGGGCCTCATGAGCAGTTCTTC.

At least ten counts were recorded for this clonotype. J is TRBJ2-7 and V is TRBV20-1, with TRBD1 identical over 9 bases. CDR1 and CDR2 from the germline V gene are DFQATT and SNEGSKA (reference sequence). CDR3 length equals 14 residues. V trimming: 1 base; J trimming: 4 bases; junction bases outside the gene matches: 5. CDR3 protein: CSARVPGQGYEQYF. DNA of the CDR3: TGCAGTGCTAGAGTGCCTGGACAGGGGTACGAGCAGTACTTC.

J is TRBJ1-2 and V is TRBV6-5; D is possibly TRBD1 (5 bases). The CDR3 loop spans 16 amino acids. The V gene's germline CDR1 is MNHEY and CDR2 SVGAGI. Deletions cut 4 bases from V and 0 bases from J, with 15 bases between. CDR3 in DNA: TGTGCCAGCAGTTGGAGACAGTTCGATACTAACTATGGCTACACCTTC. Its translation: CASSWRQFDTNYGYTF.

There are many counts of this clonotype. This sequence joins TRBV4-3 and TRBJ2-2, with D perhaps matching TRBD1 (5 bases). CDR1 is LGHNA, CDR2 YSLEER, per germline. The CDR3 runs 16 residues. Trimming removed 5 bases at V and 4 bases at J, with 17 bases between. CDR3 region: CASSIGLLQGTGELFF. The CDR3 DNA reads as TGCGCCAGCAGCATTGGCCTACTCCAGGGCACCGGGGAGCTGTTTTTT.

This clonotype was counted at least ten times. The rearrangement uses TRBV4-3 and TRBJ2-1; D may be TRBD2 (5 bases). The CDR3 has 19 residues. CDR1 is LGHNA, CDR2 YSLEER, per germline. The V and J ends lost 0 bases and 0 bases respectively, with 18 bases between them. For the CDR3, the DNA is TGCGCCAGCAGCCAAGATTACAAAGTGACGGGGTTCTCCTACAATGAGCAGTTCTTC. Translated: CASSQDYKVTGFSYNEQFF.

At least ten counts were recorded for this clonotype. The chain has TRBV12-3 or TRBV12-4 and TRBJ2-7; TRBD1 aligns across 7 bases. The CDR3 is 14 residues long. V trimming: 7 bases; J trimming: 5 bases; junction bases outside the gene matches: 11. CDR3 sequence: CASTSPEGAHEQYF. CDR3 nucleotides: TGTGCCAGCACCAGTCCTGAGGGGGCCCACGAGCAGTACTTC.

This clonotype was recorded many times. The genes are TRBV6-2 or TRBV6-3 and TRBJ2-1; the D is unclear. The CDR3 spans 16 residues. Germline-derived CDR1 and CDR2 are MNHEY and SVGEGT. V was shortened by 0 bases and J by 1 base, with 10 bases between the two germline ends. CDR3 residues: CASSYSRYPSYNEQFF. CDR3 bases: TGTGCCAGCAGTTACTCGAGGTACCCTTCCTACAATGAGCAGTTCTTC.

This clonotype has ten or more counts. The V gene is TRBV3-1, the J gene TRBJ2-7; TRBD1 aligns across 7 bases. Germline V gene sequence: CDR1 LGHDT, CDR2 YNNKEL (reference sequence). CDR3 length: 14 amino acids. Losses at the gene ends were 4 bases for V and 6 bases for J; bases not matched to a gene: 9. The CDR3 spells CASSLGTAQSEQYF. CDR3 DNA: TGTGCCAGCAGCCTGGGGACAGCCCAGTCCGAGCAGTACTTC.

This clonotype has a count of ten or more. The rearrangement links TRBV5-1 to TRBJ2-1, with 7 positions matching TRBD2. Losses at the gene ends were 0 bases for V and 11 bases for J; bases not matched to a gene: 8. Germline values: CDR1 SGHRS, CDR2 YFSETQ. The CDR3 contains 14 residues. CDR3 in amino acids: CASSLAQLAHKQFF. The CDR3 coding sequence is TGCGCCAGCAGCTTGGCCCAACTAGCGCATAAGCAGTTCTTC.

This clonotype appeared many times. The rearrangement joins TRBV20-1 to TRBJ1-1, with TRBD1 as a possible D gene (6 bases). The CDR3 contains 14 residues. Trimming removed 1 base from V and 1 base from J, with 10 bases in between. Germline loops: CDR1 DFQATT, CDR2 SNEGSKA (reference sequence). CDR3 region: CSARVWDKNTEAFF. In DNA form, the CDR3 reads TGCAGTGCTAGAGTGTGGGACAAGAACACTGAAGCTTTCTTT.

This clonotype was found many times. This sequence joins TRBV20-1 and TRBJ2-7; 7 bases match TRBD2. The V gene end was trimmed by 6 bases and the J gene end by 0 bases; junction bases not matched to a gene: 8. The CDR3 loop spans 14 amino acids. In germline, CDR1 is DFQATT, CDR2 SNEGSKA (reference sequence). CDR3 protein: CSARRGSSSYEQYF. CDR3 nucleotide sequence: TGCAGTGCCCGCCGCGGGAGCAGCTCCTACGAGCAGTACTTC.

This clonotype was picked up many times. The rearrangement joins TRBV3-1 to TRBJ1-1, with D unresolved. Germline V gives CDR1 LGHDT, CDR2 YNNKEL (reference sequence). Deletions cut 4 bases from V and 3 bases from J, with 12 bases between. The CDR3 covers 14 residues. CDR3 region: CASSPDGSDTEAFF. CDR3 nucleotides: TGTGCCAGCAGCCCCGACGGCTCTGACACTGAAGCTTTCTTT.

This clonotype was detected ten times or more. The rearrangement joins TRBV7-2 to TRBJ2-3; D is unclear. This CDR3 contains 15 residues. V was cut by 3 bases and J by 1 base, with 11 bases left in between. CDR1 is SGHTA and CDR2 is FQGNSA in the germline V gene. The CDR3 reads CASSLNGGRTDTQYF. In DNA, the CDR3 is TGTGCCAGCAGCTTGAACGGCGGACGCACAGATACGCAGTATTTT.

This clonotype came up many times. Germline and junction disagree at one end, which may indicate a read error. CDR3 protein: CEQGAGEQYF. CDR3 coding DNA: TGCGAACAGGGGGCGGGCGAGCAGTACTTC. The chain recombines TRBV7-4 with TRBJ2-7; 9 bases are a match to TRBD1. Germline CDR1 reads SGHVT; CDR2 reads SQSDAQ. The CDR3 is 10 residues long.

This clonotype has ten or more counts. The chain employs TRBV28 and TRBJ2-1; weak D call: TRBD1 (6 bases). The V and J ends lost 5 bases and 6 bases respectively, with 20 bases between them. From germline, CDR1 is MDHEN and CDR2 SYDVKM. The CDR3 consists of 16 residues. The CDR3 here is CASSPHHGQSVNEQFF. For the CDR3, the DNA is TGTGCCAGCAGTCCTCATCATGGACAGTCAGTCAATGAGCAGTTCTTC.

This clonotype was found many times. The chain recombines TRBV7-2 with TRBJ2-7; weak D call: TRBD1 (5 bases). Germline-derived CDR1 and CDR2 are SGHTA and FQGNSA. V lost 1 base and J lost 4, with 14 bases in between. The CDR3 runs 15 residues. CDR3 protein: CASSLEWGRSYEQYF. Written as DNA, the CDR3 is TGTGCCAGCAGCTTAGAATGGGGCAGGTCTTACGAGCAGTACTTC.